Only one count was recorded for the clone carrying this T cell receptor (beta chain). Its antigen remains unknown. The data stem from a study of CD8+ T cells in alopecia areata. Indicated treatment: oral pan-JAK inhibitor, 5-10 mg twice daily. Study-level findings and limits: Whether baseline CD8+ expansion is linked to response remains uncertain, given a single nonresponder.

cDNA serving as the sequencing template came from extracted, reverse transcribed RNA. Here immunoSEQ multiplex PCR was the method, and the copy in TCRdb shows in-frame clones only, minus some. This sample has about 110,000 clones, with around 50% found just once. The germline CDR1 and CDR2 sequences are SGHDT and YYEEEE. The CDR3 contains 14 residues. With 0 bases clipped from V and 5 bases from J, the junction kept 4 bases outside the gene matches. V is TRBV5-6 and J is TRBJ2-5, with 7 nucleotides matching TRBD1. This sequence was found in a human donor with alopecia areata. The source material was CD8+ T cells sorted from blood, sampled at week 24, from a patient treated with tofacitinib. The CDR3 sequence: CASSLGTGEETQYF. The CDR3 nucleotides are TGTGCCAGCAGCTTGGGCACAGGGGAGGAGACCCAGTACTTC. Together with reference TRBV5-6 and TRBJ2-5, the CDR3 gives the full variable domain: DAGVTQSPTHLIKTRGQQVTLRCSPKSGHDTVSWYQQALGQGPQFIFQYYEEEERQRGNFPDRFSGHQFPNYSSELNVNALLLGDSALYLCASSLGTGEETQYFGPGTRLLVL.